Following are 27 T cell receptor beta chains from one sample sequenced in a study of human T cells and chemical hapten exposure. From the RACE reads, TCRdb called clonotypes with MiXCR, one entry per CDR3 protein. The sample holds tens of thousands of distinct CDR3 sequences, approximately 6.7% seen once. The time point denotes: pre-sensitization, week 0. Treatment noted: therapeutic diphenylcyclopropenone sensitization with weekly scalp DPC. Source: whole blood, taken in connection with sensitization to the hapten diphenylcyclopropenone (DPC). Receptor source: a woman in her 30s with alopecia areata. Some clones in this sample may be carry-over from other donors' samples.

This chain joins TRBV7-2 and TRBJ1-5, with 8 bases aligning to TRBD1. V dropped 5 bases and J dropped 7; count of bases not matched to a gene: 7. This CDR3 region has 14 residues. Germline CDR1 SGHTA, CDR2 FQGNSA. The CDR3 sequence: CASSQGQGGQPQHF. CDR3 DNA: TGTGCCAGCAGCCAAGGACAGGGAGGCCAGCCCCAGCATTTT.

This clonotype was picked up many times. The V call is TRBV4-2, the J call TRBJ1-4, with D perhaps TRBD1 (5 bases). The CDR3 length is 16 residues. Looked up from germline, CDR1 is LGHNA and CDR2 is YNFKEQ. Trimming pared 1 base from V and 8 bases from J, leaving 17 bases between. The CDR3 nucleotides are TGTGCCAGCAGCCAAGGGTATTTGGGGGAAAAGGAAAAACTGTTTTTT. Its translation: CASSQGYLGEKEKLFF.

This clonotype has at least ten counts. This sequence joins TRBV20-1 and TRBJ2-3; possible D gene TRBD2, 6 bases. The germline V gene encodes CDR1 DFQATT and CDR2 SNEGSKA (reference sequence). The CDR3 length is 13 residues. The ends were cut back, 6 bases at V and 6 bases at J, with 16 bases in the middle. The CDR3 reads CSARLVGLDTQYF. For the CDR3, the DNA is TGCAGTGCCAGACTAGTGGGGTTGGATACGCAGTATTTT.

This clonotype showed up many times. The CDR3 DNA sequence: TGTGCCAGCAGTTACGGTGTGACAGTATCCAATGAGCAGTTCTTC. This translates into CASSYGVTVSNEQFF. The rearrangement uses TRBV6-5 and TRBJ2-1; TRBD1 is a possible D gene (5 bases). Germline loops: CDR1 MNHEY, CDR2 SVGAGI. The ends were cut back, 2 bases at V and 6 bases at J, with 14 bases in the middle. There are 15 residues in the CDR3.

This clonotype came up many times. The chain carries TRBV6-1 and TRBJ1-5; D unresolved. V was shortened by 7 bases and J by 3 bases, with 13 bases between the two germline ends. The CDR3 has 14 residues. Germline lookup yields CDR1 MNHNS and CDR2 SASEGT. The CDR3 region has the DNA TGTGCCAGCACCCACGGAGGTCACAATCAGCCCCAGCATTTT. Protein sequence: CASTHGGHNQPQHF.

This clonotype came up many times. The chain is built from TRBV13 and TRBJ1-1; possibly TRBD1 for D (6 bases). Trimming removed 4 bases at V and 5 bases at J, with 14 bases between. The CDR3 has 14 residues. The germline V gene encodes CDR1 PRHDT and CDR2 FYEKMQ (reference sequence). The chain's CDR3 is CASSSPSTGTEAFF. CDR3 nucleotide sequence: TGTGCCAGCAGCTCGCCCTCCACAGGGACTGAAGCTTTCTTT.

This clonotype was seen repeatedly, ten times or more. This chain links TRBV20-1 with TRBJ2-1; D possibly corresponds to TRBD2 (5 bases). V was cut by 1 base and J by 6 bases, with 13 bases left in between. Germline V gives CDR1 DFQATT, CDR2 SNEGSKA (reference sequence). There are 14 residues in the CDR3. CDR3 nucleotide sequence: TGCAGTGCTAGAGGAGACGGAGGTAGCAATGAGCAGTTCTTC. Translating gives CSARGDGGSNEQFF.

This clonotype appeared many times. The rearrangement uses TRBV7-2 and TRBJ1-5; TRBD1 is a possible D gene (5 bases). The CDR3 is 16 amino acids. Germline values: CDR1 SGHTA, CDR2 FQGNSA. V lost 4 bases, J lost 0 bases, and 13 bases lay in between. The CDR3, as DNA: TGTGCCAGCAGCTCCGGGCAGGGCTCTAGCAATCAGCCCCAGCATTTT. This translates into CASSSGQGSSNQPQHF.

The sample holds a few counts of this clonotype. The V and J genes are TRBV6-6 and TRBJ2-1; 7 positions agree with TRBD2. The CDR3 is 13 amino acids. After removal of 6 bases from V and 7 bases from J, the junction contained 6 bases not matched to a gene. In germline, CDR1 is MNHNY, CDR2 SVGAGI (reference sequence). The CDR3 bases are TGTGCCAGCAGGTCCTCGGGGGGTAATGAGCAGTTCTTC. Translated: CASRSSGGNEQFF.

In this sample, this clonotype turned up a few times. The genes are TRBV5-1 and TRBJ1-6; D might be TRBD1 (6 bases). The CDR3 covers 15 residues. Trimming stripped 4 bases from V and 7 bases from J, with 15 bases between. Germline values: CDR1 SGHRS, CDR2 YFSETQ. The CDR3 DNA sequence: TGCGCCAGCAGCCCTACAGGGCTGTGGAATTCACCCCTCCACTTT. This translates into CASSPTGLWNSPLHF.

This clonotype was seen ten or more times. This sequence joins TRBV4-2 and TRBJ2-5; D gene ambiguous. Deletions cut 0 bases from V and 1 base from J, with 3 bases between. The CDR3 length is 13 residues. Germline CDR1 is LGHNA and CDR2 is YNFKEQ. Written as DNA, the CDR3 is TGTGCCAGCAGCCAAGATATCCAAGAGACCCAGTACTTC. Protein sequence: CASSQDIQETQYF.

This clonotype was observed many times. At one end, the junction sequence differs from germline, possibly due to a read error. This sequence joins TRBV18 and TRBJ1-1; D gene uncertain. The CDR3 spans 14 residues. Germline-derived CDR1 and CDR2 are KGHSH and LQKENI. The DNA of the CDR3 is TGTGCCAGCTCACCACCGATCCGGAACGCTGAAGCTTTCTTT. This codes for CASSPPIRNAEAFF. Filled out from reference TRBV18 and TRBJ1-1, the complete variable domain reads NAGVMQNPRHLVRRRGQEARLRCSPMKGHSHVYWYRQLPEEGLKFMVYLQKENIIDESGMPKERFSAEFPKEGPSILRIQQVVRGDSAAYFCASSPPIRNAEAFFGQGTRLTVV.

This clonotype was seen only a few times. The V and J genes are TRBV5-4 and TRBJ1-1; D might be TRBD1 (5 bases). The length of the CDR3 is 14 residues. CDR1 is SGHNT and CDR2 is YYREEE in the germline V gene (reference sequence). V gave up 2 bases and J gave up 5 bases, with 13 bases separating them. The chain's CDR3 is CASSLTWGGTEAFF. Written as DNA, the CDR3 is TGTGCCAGCAGCTTAACCTGGGGGGGAACTGAAGCTTTCTTT.

This clonotype was seen many times. The V gene is TRBV5-1, the J gene TRBJ2-3, with D possibly matching TRBD1 (5 bases). The CDR3 runs 15 residues. The V gene's germline CDR1 is SGHRS and CDR2 YFSETQ. V shed 4 bases and J shed 5 bases, with 17 bases lying between them. The CDR3 DNA is TGCGCCAGCAGCCCGATGACAGCGTTTGTAGATACGCAGTATTTT. Protein product: CASSPMTAFVDTQYF.

The chain links TRBV30 to TRBJ2-7; D uncertain. Deletions cut 5 bases from V and 6 bases from J, with 17 bases between. Germline values: CDR1 GTSNPN, CDR2 SVGIG (reference sequence). CDR3 length equals 13 residues. The CDR3, as DNA: TGTGCCTGGTACGGTGGCAGAACCTCCGAGCAGTACTTC. This sequence encodes CAWYGGRTSEQYF.

This clonotype occurred many times. V gene TRBV10-3 combines with J gene TRBJ1-1; D perhaps matches TRBD1 (6 bases). CDR1 and CDR2 (germline): ENHRY, SYGVKD. CDR3 size: 15 residues. The ends were cut back, 10 bases at V and 5 bases at J, with 23 bases in the middle. The CDR3 DNA reads TGTGCCACCTCCTCCAGAAGACAGGTGGAGACTGAAGCTTTCTTT. Its translation is CATSSRRQVETEAFF.

V is TRBV27 and J is TRBJ1-1, with D uncertain. Germline CDR1 is MNHEY and CDR2 is SMNVEV (reference sequence). Trimming shortened V by 1 base and J by 1 base, and 4 bases separated the two germline ends. The CDR3 spans 13 residues. CDR3 amino acids: CASSLFGNTEAFF. CDR3 nucleotide sequence: TGTGCCAGCAGTTTATTCGGGAACACTGAAGCTTTCTTT.

This clonotype showed up many times. The J gene is TRBJ2-7, the V gene TRBV5-1; 8 positions agree with TRBD2. Trimming cost V 4 bases and J 7 bases; bases outside gene matches: 13. This CDR3 has 15 amino acids. In germline, CDR1 is SGHRS, CDR2 YFSETQ. The CDR3 nucleotides are TGCGCCAGCAGCACGCGGGCGGGGGGCCTCTCGGAGCAGTACTTC. This codes for CASSTRAGGLSEQYF.

This clonotype was seen many times. The V call is TRBV20-1, the J call TRBJ2-3, with TRBD1 matching over 10 bases. Germline V lookup: CDR1 DFQATT, CDR2 SNEGSKA (reference sequence). J was trimmed by 1 base and V by 0 bases; bases with no gene match: 7. The CDR3 contains 17 residues. The chain's CDR3 is CSARDLLGTGGTDTQYF. As DNA, the CDR3 is TGCAGTGCTAGAGATCTGCTGGGGACAGGGGGCACAGATACGCAGTATTTT.

On this clonotype: A much larger clone is a single base away; this may be a read error. The CDR3 here is CSAPNRRNNYGYTF. The DNA of the CDR3 is TGCAGTGCCCCGAACAGGAGGAATAACTATGGCTACACCTTC. The rearrangement uses TRBV20-1 and TRBJ1-2, with D perhaps matching TRBD1 (5 bases). Looked up from germline, CDR1 is DFQATT and CDR2 is SNEGSKA (reference sequence). The CDR3 runs 14 residues. Trimming shortened V by 6 bases and J by 1 base, and 15 bases separated the two germline ends.

The chain uses TRBV12-3 or TRBV12-4 and TRBJ2-3; 11 bases match TRBD1. V gave up 6 bases and J gave up 5 bases; unmatched junction bases: 13. The CDR3 runs 17 residues. The CDR3 DNA sequence: TGTGCCAGCAGCTCTTCGGACAGGGGGCGCCGGAAAGATACGCAGTATTTT. It codes for CASSSSDRGRRKDTQYF.

This clonotype has at least ten counts. The chain joins TRBV20-1 to TRBJ1-1; 9 bases are shared with TRBD1. Germline V gene sequence: CDR1 DFQATT, CDR2 SNEGSKA (reference sequence). The CDR3 length is 16 residues. The V and J ends lost 5 bases and 1 base, in that order; junction bases with no gene match: 11. The CDR3 DNA reads as TGCAGTGCTCCAGCCACCGGGACAGGGCGGAACACTGAAGCTTTCTTT. This translates into CSAPATGTGRNTEAFF.

This clonotype was seen ten or more times. V usage is TRBV20-1 and J usage is TRBJ2-3, with D tentatively TRBD2 (5 bases). The V gene lost 1 base and the J gene lost 0 bases, with 14 bases spanning the gap. Germline V gene sequence: CDR1 DFQATT, CDR2 SNEGSKA (reference sequence). There are 16 residues in the CDR3. CDR3 in DNA: TGCAGTGCTAGAGCCGGGATCGCCGGTAGCACAGATACGCAGTATTTT. Its protein is CSARAGIAGSTDTQYF.

The V call is TRBV7-2, the J call TRBJ1-1; D is ambiguous. This CDR3 is built from 13 residues. Trimming took off 3 bases at V and 2 bases at J, with 7 bases between the two ends. Germline CDR1 and CDR2: SGHTA and FQGNSA. As DNA, the CDR3 is TGTGCCAGCAGCTTGAACATAAACACTGAAGCTTTCTTT. It translates to CASSLNINTEAFF.

This clonotype was picked up a small number of times. This chain uses TRBV27 with TRBJ2-7; possibly TRBD1 for D (6 bases). V lost 5 bases and J 6 bases, leaving 14 bases between the germline ends. Germline V lookup: CDR1 MNHEY, CDR2 SMNVEV (reference sequence). CDR3 length: 13 amino acids. This chain's CDR3 is CASSRDRTAEQYF. Here the CDR3 DNA reads TGTGCCAGCAGTCGCGACAGGACCGCCGAGCAGTACTTC.

The chain joins TRBV5-6 to TRBJ2-1; D remains ambiguous. Trimming stripped 0 bases from V and 4 bases from J, with 11 bases between. The length of the CDR3 is 15 residues. Per germline, CDR1 SGHDT and CDR2 YYEEEE. The CDR3 sequence: CASSLERFTYNEQFF. CDR3 sequence (DNA): TGTGCCAGCAGCTTGGAACGTTTCACATACAATGAGCAGTTCTTC.

This clonotype was counted many times. The rearrangement uses TRBV20-1 and TRBJ1-1; no clear D. The CDR3 spans 13 residues. The V end was cut by 5 bases, the J end by 3 bases, with 13 bases between. CDR1 is DFQATT and CDR2 is SNEGSKA in the germline V gene (reference sequence). In nucleotides, the CDR3 is TGCAGTGCTTTCTCAGACCGAGACACTGAAGCTTTCTTT. It specifies CSAFSDRDTEAFF.